Following are 25 T cell receptor beta chains from one sample sequenced in a study of T cell responses to AZD1222 COVID-19 vaccine. Some clones are missing from TCRdb's copy, which holds only in-frame ones; the method was immunoSEQ multiplex PCR. This sample has about 190,000 clones, with approximately 91% found just once. Sequenced here: peripheral blood, sampled on day 0 of AZD1222 vaccination. These receptors were obtained from an adult in good health.

J is TRBJ1-2 and V is TRBV24-1; D may be TRBD1 (6 bases). The CDR3 is made up of 14 amino acids. The germline gives CDR1 KGHDR, CDR2 SFDVKD. The V gene lost 2 bases and the J gene lost 6 bases, with 12 bases spanning the gap. This CDR3 is CATSDWDTSDGYTF. CDR3 nucleotides: TGTGCCACCAGTGATTGGGACACCTCGGATGGCTACACCTTC.

The V gene is TRBV10-3, the J gene TRBJ1-4; D might be TRBD1 (6 bases). Trimming took 2 bases from V and 5 from J, leaving 18 bases between them. Germline V CDR1 and CDR2: ENHRY, SYGVKD. This CDR3 contains 17 residues. The CDR3 DNA is TGTGCCATCAGTGAGCCGACCGGGGCAGGGGACAATGAAAAACTGTTTTTT. Translation gives CAISEPTGAGDNEKLFF.

The chain has TRBV6-6 and TRBJ2-1; tentative D call: TRBD1 (6 bases). The germline V and J ends were trimmed by 5 bases and 7 bases, with 15 bases remaining between them. The CDR3 consists of 14 residues. Germline CDR1 is MNHNY and CDR2 is SVGAGI (reference sequence). The CDR3 reads CASSAGAPGNEQFF. DNA for the CDR3: TGTGCCAGCAGTGCAGGGGCCCCTGGGAATGAGCAGTTCTTC.

The genes are TRBV28 and TRBJ2-7; D gene ambiguous. Looked up from germline, CDR1 is MDHEN and CDR2 is SYDVKM. The CDR3 length is 13 residues. Between the trimmed V and J ends, which lost 5 bases and 3 bases, there was a span of 11 bases. This CDR3 reads CASSVAVGYEQYF. The CDR3 DNA follows: TGTGCCAGCAGTGTCGCAGTGGGCTACGAGCAGTACTTC.

The gene calls are TRBV4-2 and TRBJ2-1, with 9 bases identical to TRBD2. The length of the CDR3 is 15 residues. V shed 0 bases, J shed 11 bases, and the junction held 8 bases outside the gene matches. The germline V gene has CDR1 LGHNA and CDR2 YNFKEQ. Here the CDR3 DNA reads TGTGCCAGCAGCCAAGACCCTAGCGGGGTCCCAAAGCAGTTCTTC. This translates into CASSQDPSGVPKQFF.

The V and J genes are TRBV6-5 and TRBJ2-3, with 8 bases lining up with TRBD2. The junction had 12 bases not matched to a gene; V was cut back by 0 bases and J by 10 bases. This CDR3 is built from 16 residues. Germline-derived CDR1 and CDR2 are MNHEY and SVGAGI. The CDR3 is CASSYSPNGGVFAQYF. CDR3 nucleotides: TGTGCCAGCAGTTACTCCCCCAACGGGGGGGTTTTTGCGCAGTATTTT.

J is TRBJ1-2 and V is TRBV5-6, with D tentatively TRBD1 (6 bases). This CDR3 has 13 amino acids. Deletions cut 7 bases from V and 4 bases from J, with 14 bases between. Germline V lookup: CDR1 SGHDT, CDR2 YYEEEE. DNA of the CDR3: TGTGCCAGCGTCGGGGGGCCGGGCTATGGCTACACCTTC. Its translation: CASVGGPGYGYTF.

The chain joins TRBV24-1 to TRBJ2-2; no firm D call. The CDR3 is made up of 14 amino acids. The V gene's germline CDR1 is KGHDR and CDR2 SFDVKD. Between the trimmed V and J ends, which lost 0 bases and 0 bases, there was a span of 1 base. In DNA, the CDR3 is TGTGCCACCAGTGATTTGTCGAACACCGGGGAGCTGTTTTTT. Translated, it gives CATSDLSNTGELFF.

The chain links TRBV6-5 to TRBJ2-3; 8 positions agree with TRBD2. V was clipped by 6 bases and J by 4 bases; unmatched bases: 6. Germline CDR1 reads MNHEY; CDR2 reads SVGAGI. The CDR3 is made up of 14 amino acids. Here the CDR3 DNA reads TGTGCCAGCAGGGAGGGACTAGTTTCAGATACGCAGTATTTT. Protein sequence: CASREGLVSDTQYF.

This chain's CDR3 is CASTPDPANTGELFF. CDR3 DNA: TGTGCCAGCACCCCAGACCCCGCGAACACCGGGGAGCTGTTTTTT. The chain combines TRBV9 with TRBJ2-2; D remains ambiguous. The V end was cut by 6 bases, the J end by 0 bases, with 12 bases between. Germline V gives CDR1 SGDLS, CDR2 YYNGEE. CDR3 length: 15 amino acids.

The rearrangement links TRBV5-8 to TRBJ1-1; a possible D gene is TRBD1 (5 bases). V dropped 8 bases and J dropped 0 bases, with 17 bases sitting between them. The CDR3 totals 15 residues. Germline V gene lookup returns CDR1 SGHTS and CDR2 YDEGEE. The CDR3 DNA sequence: TGTGCCAGTCACATCGTACTGGGGGTGAACACTGAAGCTTTCTTT. This encodes CASHIVLGVNTEAFF.

The V gene is TRBV4-1, the J gene TRBJ1-4, with no clear D. Trimming stripped 1 base from V and 2 bases from J, with 11 bases between. This CDR3 comprises 16 residues. Per germline, CDR1 MGHRA and CDR2 YSYEKL. The DNA for the CDR3 is TGCGCCAGCAGCCAAGTGGGGAGGTCCACTAATGAAAAACTGTTTTTT. Its protein is CASSQVGRSTNEKLFF.

The V and J genes are TRBV19 and TRBJ1-1, with D uncertain. Per germline, CDR1 LNHDA and CDR2 SQIVND (reference sequence). Trimming cost V 3 bases and J 5 bases, with 7 bases left between them. The CDR3 extends over 12 amino acids. This CDR3 reads CASSIWGTEAFF. Written as DNA, the CDR3 is TGTGCCAGTAGTATTTGGGGAACTGAAGCTTTCTTT.

V and J are TRBV3-1 (or the pseudogene TRBV3-2) and TRBJ2-5; D is unclear. V lost 2 bases to trimming and J lost 0 bases, with 7 bases between them. Germline CDR1 reads LGHDT; CDR2 reads YNNKEL (reference sequence). The CDR3 is made up of 14 amino acids. In DNA form, the CDR3 reads TGTGCCAGCAGCCAAAATCCTTACCAAGAGACCCAGTACTTC. This codes for CASSQNPYQETQYF.

The V and J genes are TRBV19 and TRBJ1-6; the D gene is possibly TRBD1 (5 bases). This CDR3 is built from 15 residues. Germline V gene data show CDR1 as LNHDA and CDR2 as SQIVND (reference sequence). The V and J ends lost 7 bases and 10 bases respectively, with 20 bases between them. The CDR3 coding sequence is TGTGCCAGTAAAACCCTGGACATGCCGATGTCACCCCTCCACTTT. It codes for CASKTLDMPMSPLHF.

This clone came up a few times. In DNA, the CDR3 is TGTGCCAGCAGCTTGTGGACTGAAGCTTTCTTT. Encoded protein: CASSLWTEAFF. The chain combines TRBV7-9 with TRBJ1-1, with D uncertain. This CDR3 has 11 residues. Germline CDR1 SEHNR, CDR2 FQNEAQ (reference sequence). V lost 3 bases, J lost 5 bases, and 4 bases lay in between. Full variable domain (outside the CDR3, taken from reference TRBV7-9 and TRBJ1-1): DTGVSQNPRHKITKRGQNVTFRCDPISEHNRLYWYRQTLGQGPEFLTYFQNEAQLEKSRLLSDRFSAERPKGSFSTLEIQRTEQGDSAMYLCASSLWTEAFFGQGTRLTVV.

CDR3 nucleotide sequence: TGTGCCAGCAGTAACAGGGGTTACGAGCAGTACTTC. It encodes CASSNRGYEQYF. The chain has TRBV6-5 and TRBJ2-7, with 7 bases matching TRBD1. Germline trimming cut 5 bases from V and 4 bases from J; bases unmatched to any gene: 2. Germline CDR1 is MNHEY and CDR2 is SVGAGI. This CDR3 is built from 12 residues.

This chain joins TRBV4-1 and TRBJ1-4; perhaps TRBD1 as D (5 bases). The length of the CDR3 is 16 residues. Germline V gene sequence: CDR1 MGHRA, CDR2 YSYEKL. Trimming took off 0 bases at V and 4 bases at J, with 12 bases between the two ends. The CDR3 protein is CASSQDATRVNEKLFF. Here the CDR3 DNA reads TGCGCCAGCAGCCAAGATGCGACCAGGGTTAATGAAAAACTGTTTTTT.

The chain recombines TRBV2 with TRBJ1-4, with D possibly being TRBD1 (6 bases). V lost 7 bases and J 3 bases, leaving 15 bases between the germline ends. The CDR3 length is 15 residues. CDR1 is SNHLY, CDR2 FYNNEI, per germline. Here the CDR3 DNA reads TGTGCCAGCACCATAACAGGGTCAGCTAATGAAAAACTGTTTTTT. Translated, it gives CASTITGSANEKLFF.

This clone was seen once. The chain links TRBV12-5 to TRBJ1-2; 8 nucleotides line up with TRBD1. With 0 bases clipped from V and 13 bases from J, the junction kept 7 bases outside the gene matches. Germline lookup yields CDR1 LGHNT and CDR2 FRNRAP. The CDR3 totals 13 residues. CDR3 nucleotides: TGTGCTAGTGGTTTGGTAGCAGGGGGCTTCCCCACCTTC. Translated: CASGLVAGGFPTF. The full variable domain, rest sourced from reference TRBV12-5 and TRBJ1-2, is DARVTQTPRHKVTEMGQEVTMRCQPILGHNTVFWYRQTMMQGLELLAYFRNRAPLDDSGMPKDRFSAEMPDATLATLKIQPSEPRDSAVYFCASGLVAGGFPTFGSGTRLTVV.

The chain recombines TRBV11-3 with TRBJ1-1, with TRBD1 as a possible D gene (5 bases). CDR1 and CDR2 from the germline V gene are SGHNT and YENEEA. The CDR3 consists of 13 residues. V lost 5 bases to trimming and J lost 1 base, with 8 bases between them. This chain's CDR3 is CASSTRGNTEAFF. The CDR3 DNA reads as TGTGCCAGCAGCACTAGGGGGAACACTGAAGCTTTCTTT. The full variable domain, with the rest looked up from reference TRBV11-3 and TRBJ1-1, is EAGVVQSPRYKIIEKKQPVAFWCNPISGHNTLYWYLQNLGQGPELLIRYENEEAVDDSQLPKDRFSAERLKGVDSTLKIQPAELGDSAVYLCASSTRGNTEAFFGQGTRLTVV.

The V and J genes are TRBV24-1 and TRBJ2-5; D might be TRBD2 (6 bases). There are 14 residues in the CDR3. Germline V gives CDR1 KGHDR, CDR2 SFDVKD. The V and J ends lost 3 bases and 2 bases respectively, with 9 bases between them. CDR3 amino acids: CATSDRGTQETQYF. As DNA, the CDR3 is TGTGCCACCAGTGATCGGGGGACGCAAGAGACCCAGTACTTC.

This chain joins TRBV6-6 and TRBJ2-7; 8 nucleotides align to TRBD2. Germline V gene lookup returns CDR1 MNHNY and CDR2 SVGAGI (reference sequence). V shed 0 bases, J shed 6 bases, and the junction held 10 bases outside the gene matches. This CDR3 region has 16 residues. Here the CDR3 reads CASSYSPLAGGGEQYF. The CDR3 nucleotides read TGTGCCAGCAGTTACTCCCCGCTAGCGGGTGGGGGCGAGCAGTACTTC.

The chain joins TRBV2 to TRBJ2-7; D remains unclear. Trimming stripped 4 bases from V and 6 bases from J, with 10 bases between. Looked up from germline, CDR1 is SNHLY and CDR2 is FYNNEI. This CDR3 is built from 12 residues. DNA for the CDR3: TGTGCCAGCAGTGCCCATCACGGCGAGCAGTACTTC. Translating gives CASSAHHGEQYF. Variable domain in full (rest from reference TRBV2 and TRBJ2-7): EPEVTQTPSHQVTQMGQEVILRCVPISNHLYFYWYRQILGQKVEFLVSFYNNEISEKSEIFDDQFSVERPDGSNFTLKIRSTKLEDSAMYFCASSAHHGEQYFGPGTRLTVT.

The rearrangement uses TRBV6-5 and TRBJ2-1; D is perhaps TRBD1 (6 bases). Between the trimmed V and J ends, which lost 2 bases and 5 bases, there was a span of 10 bases. Germline loops: CDR1 MNHEY, CDR2 SVGAGI. The CDR3 covers 14 residues. CDR3 residues: CASSYVGHDNEQFF. As DNA, the CDR3 is TGTGCCAGCAGTTACGTGGGACACGACAATGAGCAGTTCTTC.